A single sample gave rise to the 12 T cell receptor beta chains below, sequenced in a study of blood T cells in healthy people across ages. It was with a sample-barcoded 5' primer and a J-beta primer mix that a second PCR of about 6 to 12 cycles was run. TCRdb independently ran MiXCR on the 5' RACE reads; one entry per CDR3 protein. The table includes about 1.4 million distinct CDR3 sequences, roughly 64% detected once. Specimen: blood. The origin of the receptors is a man between 18 and 35 years old in good health.

This chain uses TRBV3-1 with TRBJ2-7; 9 nucleotides match TRBD2. The assigned J gene may be wrong: the sequence end matches TRBJ2-5 better. The germline CDR1 and CDR2 sequences are LGHDT and YNNKEL (reference sequence). The CDR3 runs 19 residues. CDR3 DNA: TGTGCCAGCAGCCCAAGGGGTTCCAGCGGGAGGAATTTCCAAGAGACCCAGTACTTC. Amino acids: CASSPRGSSGRNFQETQYF.

The chain joins TRBV7-8 to TRBJ2-1, with 7 bases matching TRBD2. V shed 3 bases and J 7 bases; nucleotides not matched to a gene: 15. The CDR3 is 17 amino acids. CDR1 and CDR2 (germline): SGHVS, FQNEAQ. As DNA, the CDR3 is TGTGCCAGCAGCTTTATTCCCCTCCGGGGGGTGGGGAATGAGCAGTTCTTC. Protein sequence: CASSFIPLRGVGNEQFF.

The chain joins TRBV5-1 to TRBJ2-1, with a tentative D call TRBD1 (6 bases). The CDR3 runs 15 residues. Germline V gene data show CDR1 as SGHRS and CDR2 as YFSETQ. The V and J ends lost 2 bases and 1 base respectively, with 10 bases between them. The CDR3 nucleotides read TGCGCCAGCAGCTTCCAGGGGTATTCCTACAATGAGCAGTTCTTC. It codes for CASSFQGYSYNEQFF.

The genes are TRBV7-2 and TRBJ2-3; D possibly uses TRBD1 or TRBD2 (6 bases each). Germline V gene data show CDR1 as SGHTA and CDR2 as FQGNSA. This CDR3 contains 16 residues. Trimming shortened V by 2 bases and J by 0 bases, and 12 bases separated the two germline ends. CDR3 amino acids: CASSLIGGGSTDTQYF. In DNA form, the CDR3 reads TGTGCCAGCAGCTTAATAGGAGGGGGTAGCACAGATACGCAGTATTTT.

On this clonotype: This may stem from a read error, because a much larger clone lies one nucleotide away. The chain combines TRBV14 with TRBJ2-7; 9 bases are shared with TRBD1. The CDR3 totals 15 residues. Germline-derived CDR1 and CDR2 are SGHDN and FVKESK. The V gene end was trimmed by 2 bases and the J gene end by 0 bases; junction bases not matched to a gene: 2. This chain's CDR3 is CASSQTGQGSYEQYF. The CDR3 DNA reads as TGTGCCAGCAGCCAAACGGGACAGGGCTCCTACGAGCAGTACTTC.

This sequence joins TRBV7-9 and TRBJ2-5, with D perhaps matching TRBD2 (5 bases). Trimming removed 11 bases at V and 5 bases at J, with 21 bases between. Germline V gene lookup returns CDR1 SEHNR and CDR2 FQNEAQ (reference sequence). The CDR3 has 14 residues. CDR3 in amino acids: CALRGSTSGETQYF. In DNA form, the CDR3 reads TGTGCCTTGCGCGGGTCTACGAGCGGCGAGACCCAGTACTTC.

The rearrangement uses TRBV11-1 and TRBJ1-4; D remains unclear. This CDR3 has 14 residues. Germline V lookup: CDR1 SGHAT, CDR2 FQDESV (reference sequence). V gave up 5 bases and J gave up 7 bases, with 14 bases separating them. CDR3 sequence reads: CASSPLRSFEKLFF. CDR3 DNA: TGTGCCAGCAGCCCCCTCCGAAGCTTTGAAAAACTGTTTTTT.

CDR3 sequence reads: CASSLDRDRAHWEKLFF. The CDR3 DNA follows: TGTGCCAGCAGCTTAGATCGGGATCGGGCACACTGGGAAAAACTGTTTTTT. The chain carries TRBV11-2 and TRBJ1-4; no definite D call. The V end was cut by 0 bases, the J end by 8 bases, with 19 bases between. This CDR3 spans 17 amino acids. Germline values: CDR1 SGHAT, CDR2 FQNNGV.

The chain links TRBV4-1 to TRBJ2-5, with 11 nucleotides matching TRBD2. From germline, CDR1 is MGHRA and CDR2 YSYEKL. V gave up 3 bases and J gave up 5 bases; unmatched junction bases: 8. The CDR3 length is 16 residues. This CDR3 is CASSHRLLAGEETQYF. CDR3 DNA sequence: TGCGCCAGCAGCCACAGGCTACTAGCGGGAGAGGAGACCCAGTACTTC.

This clonotype has only one observation. V gene TRBV12-3 or TRBV12-4 combines with J gene TRBJ2-7, with 7 nucleotides matching TRBD1. Losses at the gene ends were 6 bases for V and 4 bases for J; bases not matched to a gene: 9. This CDR3 is 14 amino acids long. The CDR3 nucleotides read TGTGCCAGCAGCCCGACAGGGAATCTATACGAGCAGTACTTC. Its translation is CASSPTGNLYEQYF.

In this sample, this clonotype turned up a few times. The chain couples TRBV6-6 to TRBJ1-5, with 8 bases lining up with TRBD1. CDR3 length equals 13 residues. Unmatched junction bases numbered 4, after V lost 5 bases and J lost 7 bases. CDR1 is MNHNY, CDR2 SVGAGI, per germline (reference sequence). The CDR3 sequence: CASSPTGAQPQHF. For the CDR3, the DNA is TGTGCCAGCAGTCCGACAGGGGCACAGCCCCAGCATTTT.

V gene TRBV5-1 combines with J gene TRBJ2-1; TRBD2 agrees at 7 bases. The V gene's germline CDR1 is SGHRS and CDR2 YFSETQ. V dropped 4 bases and J dropped 4; count of bases not matched to a gene: 11. The CDR3 has 16 amino acids. This chain's CDR3 is CASSLGSGTPYNEQFF. CDR3 DNA: TGCGCCAGCAGCCTTGGGAGCGGGACCCCTTACAATGAGCAGTTCTTC.